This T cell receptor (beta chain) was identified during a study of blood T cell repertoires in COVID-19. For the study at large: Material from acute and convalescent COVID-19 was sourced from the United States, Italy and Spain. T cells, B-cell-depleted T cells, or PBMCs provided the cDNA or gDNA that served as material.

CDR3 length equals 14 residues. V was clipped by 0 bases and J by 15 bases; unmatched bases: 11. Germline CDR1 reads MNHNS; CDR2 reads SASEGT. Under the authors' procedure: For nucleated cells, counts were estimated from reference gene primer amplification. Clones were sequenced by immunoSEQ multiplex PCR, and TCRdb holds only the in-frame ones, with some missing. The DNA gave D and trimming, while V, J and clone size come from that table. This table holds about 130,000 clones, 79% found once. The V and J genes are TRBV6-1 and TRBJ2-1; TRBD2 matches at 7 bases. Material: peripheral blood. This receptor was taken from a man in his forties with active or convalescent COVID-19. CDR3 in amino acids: CASSEAMGAGRPFF. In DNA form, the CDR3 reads TGTGCCAGCAGTGAAGCTATGGGAGCGGGGAGGCCGTTCTTC.